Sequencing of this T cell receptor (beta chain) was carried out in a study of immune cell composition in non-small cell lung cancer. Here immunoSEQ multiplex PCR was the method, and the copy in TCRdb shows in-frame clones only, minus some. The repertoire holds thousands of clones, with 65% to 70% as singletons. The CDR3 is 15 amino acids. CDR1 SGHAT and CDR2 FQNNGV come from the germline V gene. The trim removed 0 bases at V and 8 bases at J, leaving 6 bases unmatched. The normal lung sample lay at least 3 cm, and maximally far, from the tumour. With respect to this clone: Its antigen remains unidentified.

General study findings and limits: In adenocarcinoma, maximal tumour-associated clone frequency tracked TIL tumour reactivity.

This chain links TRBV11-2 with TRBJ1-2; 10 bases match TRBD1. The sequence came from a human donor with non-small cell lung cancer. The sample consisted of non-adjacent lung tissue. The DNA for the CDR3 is TGTGCCAGCAGCTTAGATACGGGGACAGGGGAAGGCTACACCTTC. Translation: CASSLDTGTGEGYTF.